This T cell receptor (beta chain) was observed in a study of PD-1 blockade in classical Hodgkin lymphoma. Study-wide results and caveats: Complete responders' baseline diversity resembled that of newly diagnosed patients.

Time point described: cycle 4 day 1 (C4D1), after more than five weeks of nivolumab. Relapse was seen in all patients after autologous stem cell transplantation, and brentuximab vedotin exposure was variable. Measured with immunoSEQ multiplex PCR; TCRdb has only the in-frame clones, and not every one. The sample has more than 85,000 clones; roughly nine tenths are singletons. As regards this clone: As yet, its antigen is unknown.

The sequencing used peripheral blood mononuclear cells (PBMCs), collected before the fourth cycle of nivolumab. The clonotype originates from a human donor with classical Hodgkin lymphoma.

The CDR3 loop reads CSAATGTEAFF. CDR3 DNA: TGCAGTGCTGCAACCGGGACAGAAGCTTTCTTT. The gene calls are TRBV20-1 and TRBJ1-1; D is possibly TRBD1 (6 bases). Germline assignment: CDR1 DFQATT and CDR2 SNEGSKA (reference sequence). The CDR3 length is 11 residues. V shed 5 bases and J shed 8 bases, with 12 bases lying between them.